The rows below give T cell receptor beta chains drawn from one sample of a study of T cell changes during pregnancy in multiple sclerosis. Generated by immunoSEQ multiplex PCR, the TCRdb table keeps only in-frame clones and is missing some. The profile covers tens of thousands of clones, with approximately 94% appearing a single time and approximately 1.1% taken by the ten largest. The sequencing here drew on peripheral blood, taken in the third trimester of pregnancy. These TCRs come from a female donor with multiple sclerosis, enrolled in a pregnancy study. CDR3s include the opening cysteine and the closing phenylalanine or tryptophan. Fields, in order: clone size, V gene, J gene, D gene, CDR3 DNA, CDR3 protein. A D gene is named only where the DNA matches it firmly. Size values are once, few and many counts, or a class for expanded clones, and some rows have none.

clone_size: -
v_call: TRBV5-4
j_call: TRBJ2-2
d_call: TRBD2
cdr3_nt: TGTGCCAGCAGACCGGCTAGCGGGATTACCGGGGAGCTGTTTTTT
cdr3_aa: CASRPASGITGELFF

clone_size: -
v_call: TRBV9
j_call: TRBJ2-5
d_call: -
cdr3_nt: TGTGCCAGCAGCACCCACCCGGGGGGCCAGGAGACCCAGTACTTC
cdr3_aa: CASSTHPGGQETQYF

clone_size: -
v_call: TRBV11-2
j_call: TRBJ2-7
d_call: -
cdr3_nt: TGTGCCAGCAGCTTGGAGAATTACGAGCAGTACTTC
cdr3_aa: CASSLENYEQYF

clone_size: -
v_call: TRBV14
j_call: TRBJ2-1
d_call: TRBD2
cdr3_nt: TGTGCCAGCAGCCAAGTTTGGGCTAGCGGGAGCTGGAATGAGCAGTTCTTC
cdr3_aa: CASSQVWASGSWNEQFF

clone_size: -
v_call: TRBV28
j_call: TRBJ1-1
d_call: -
cdr3_nt: TGTGCCAGCAGTCCCATCAGGGAGGACACTGAAGCTTTCTTT
cdr3_aa: CASSPIREDTEAFF

clone_size: -
v_call: TRBV28
j_call: TRBJ2-1
d_call: TRBD1
cdr3_nt: TGTGCCAGCAGTCTCACCGGGACAGGGGCAAGGGGTGAGCAGTTCTTC
cdr3_aa: CASSLTGTGARGEQFF

clone_size: -
v_call: TRBV10-2
j_call: TRBJ1-1
d_call: -
cdr3_nt: TGCGCCAGCAGTGTTGGTCAGGGGTATTGGAACACTGAAGCTTTCTTT
cdr3_aa: CASSVGQGYWNTEAFF

clone_size: -
v_call: TRBV4-1
j_call: TRBJ1-6
d_call: -
cdr3_nt: TGCGCCAGCAGCCAAGATTTAATACGGTCACCCCTCCACTTT
cdr3_aa: CASSQDLIRSPLHF

clone_size: -
v_call: TRBV7-8
j_call: TRBJ2-7
d_call: TRBD2
cdr3_nt: TGTGCCAGCAGCCGTTACTCCCTAGCGGGAGGGGGAGAGCAGTACTTC
cdr3_aa: CASSRYSLAGGGEQYF

clone_size: -
v_call: TRBV7-2
j_call: TRBJ1-3
d_call: -
cdr3_nt: TGTGCCAGCAGCTTAGGAACAGACTCTGGAAACACCATATATTTT
cdr3_aa: CASSLGTDSGNTIYF

clone_size: once
v_call: TRBV28
j_call: TRBJ1-5
d_call: -
cdr3_nt: TGTGCCAGCAGTTTTGCGGGGCAGCCCCAGCATTTT
cdr3_aa: CASSFAGQPQHF

clone_size: -
v_call: TRBV29-1
j_call: TRBJ2-3
d_call: TRBD1
cdr3_nt: TGCAGCGTTGCTAAACAGGGGGTGACAGATACGCAGTATTTT
cdr3_aa: CSVAKQGVTDTQYF

clone_size: -
v_call: TRBV29-1
j_call: TRBJ2-5
d_call: TRBD2
cdr3_nt: TGCAGCGTTGAAGGTGGCCCGACTAGCGCGGAGACCCAGTACTTC
cdr3_aa: CSVEGGPTSAETQYF

clone_size: -
v_call: TRBV11-2
j_call: TRBJ2-7
d_call: -
cdr3_nt: TGTGCCAGCAGCTCCCCAGGGGCCTTATTCTACGAGCAGTACTTC
cdr3_aa: CASSSPGALFYEQYF

clone_size: -
v_call: TRBV12-5
j_call: TRBJ2-7
d_call: -
cdr3_nt: TGTGCTAGTGGTAGGGGGAGTGGATTTTCTCCCTACGAGCAGTACTTC
cdr3_aa: CASGRGSGFSPYEQYF

clone_size: -
v_call: TRBV19
j_call: TRBJ2-7
d_call: -
cdr3_nt: TGTGCCAGTAGTCACCGTTTGGTAGCGTGGTCCAACGAGCAGTACTTC
cdr3_aa: CASSHRLVAWSNEQYF

clone_size: few
v_call: TRBV29-1
j_call: TRBJ1-1
d_call: -
cdr3_nt: TGCAGCGGGGCGAACACTGAAGCTTTCTTT
cdr3_aa: CSGANTEAFF

clone_size: -
v_call: TRBV5-1
j_call: TRBJ2-6
d_call: -
cdr3_nt: TGCGCCAGCAGCCTCCCCGCGGACAGCTCTGGGGCCAACGTCCTGACTTTC
cdr3_aa: CASSLPADSSGANVLTF

clone_size: -
v_call: TRBV18
j_call: TRBJ1-2
d_call: -
cdr3_nt: TGTGCCAGCTCACCACAGGGGGCTAACTATGGCTACACCTTC
cdr3_aa: CASSPQGANYGYTF

clone_size: -
v_call: TRBV5-4
j_call: TRBJ2-2
d_call: TRBD2
cdr3_nt: TGTGCCAGCAGCCCGACTAGCGCATCGGACGCCGGGGAGCTGTTTTTT
cdr3_aa: CASSPTSASDAGELFF

clone_size: -
v_call: TRBV7-6
j_call: TRBJ1-5
d_call: TRBD1
cdr3_nt: TGTGCCAGCAGCCGTGGACAGGGATTCGGCAATCAGCCCCAGCATTTT
cdr3_aa: CASSRGQGFGNQPQHF

clone_size: -
v_call: TRBV11-3
j_call: TRBJ2-1
d_call: TRBD2
cdr3_nt: TGTGCCAGCAGCTTAGGAGCGGGACTAGCGGTCTACAATGAGCAGTTCTTC
cdr3_aa: CASSLGAGLAVYNEQFF

clone_size: once
v_call: TRBV6-5
j_call: TRBJ2-1
d_call: -
cdr3_nt: TGTGCCAGCAGCGAGTCTAGGGGCTCCTACAATGAGCAGTTCTTC
cdr3_aa: CASSESRGSYNEQFF

clone_size: -
v_call: TRBV25-1
j_call: TRBJ1-1
d_call: TRBD1
cdr3_nt: TGTGCCAGCAGGGACAGGGGGCTGGTCACTGAAGCTTTCTTT
cdr3_aa: CASRDRGLVTEAFF

clone_size: many
v_call: TRBV4-2
j_call: TRBJ1-3
d_call: -
cdr3_nt: TGTGCCAGCAGCCAAGGACCGACAGGAGCTGGAAACACCATATATTTT
cdr3_aa: CASSQGPTGAGNTIYF

clone_size: -
v_call: TRBV20-1
j_call: TRBJ2-5
d_call: -
cdr3_nt: TGCAGTGCTAGGGCCCCGACAGGACAGTACTTC
cdr3_aa: CSARAPTGQYF